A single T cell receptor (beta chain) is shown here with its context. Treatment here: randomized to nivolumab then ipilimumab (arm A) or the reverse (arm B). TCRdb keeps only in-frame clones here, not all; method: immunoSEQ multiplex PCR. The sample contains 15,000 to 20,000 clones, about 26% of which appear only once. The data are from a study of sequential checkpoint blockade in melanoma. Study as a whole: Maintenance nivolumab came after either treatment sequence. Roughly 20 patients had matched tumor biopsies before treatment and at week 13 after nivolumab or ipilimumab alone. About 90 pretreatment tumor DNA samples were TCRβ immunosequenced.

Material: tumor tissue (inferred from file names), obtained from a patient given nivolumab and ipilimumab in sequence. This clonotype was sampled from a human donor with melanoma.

CDR3 DNA sequence: TGTGCCAGCAGTCGGAAGGTCGGTACTGAAGCTTTCTTT. This gives the protein CASSRKVGTEAFF. The gene calls are TRBV28 and TRBJ1-1; D is unclear. The CDR3 consists of 13 residues. The germline V gene encodes CDR1 MDHEN and CDR2 SYDVKM. The germline V and J ends were trimmed by 5 bases and 5 bases, with 12 bases remaining between them.